This is a list of T cell receptor beta chains from one sample in a study of T cell repertoires in cytomegalovirus infection. One entry per CDR3 protein results from TCRdb running MiXCR on the reads. Of approximately 76,000 distinct CDR3 sequences listed, roughly 40% are singletons. The antigens for these receptors are not known. Sequencing was performed on CD8+ T cells from cultured PBMCs, taken from culture after CMV antigen stimulation. The receptors originated from a human donor in good health (CMV status not recorded). Some clones in this sample may be carry-over from other donors' samples. The CDR3 runs from the conserved cysteine through the conserved F or W. D genes are given only for firm matches. Clone size is shown for a subset of rows, as once, few, many or a class of expanded clone.

-	few	TRBV7-6	TRBJ1-2	TGTGCCAGCAGCCCACCCGGGGGCCAGACCTATGGCTACACCTTC	CASSPPGGQTYGYTF
-	few	TRBV12-3/TRBV12-4	TRBJ1-6	TGTGCCAGCAGTTTAGCGTCCGGGGGTCCCCATGCGTCCCTCCACTTT	CASSLASGGPHASLHF
-	few	TRBV6-2/TRBV6-3	TRBJ1-5	TGTGCCAGCAGTTTTTATAGCAATCAGCCCCAGCATTTT	CASSFYSNQPQHF
TRBD1	-	TRBV27	TRBJ1-5	TGTGCCAGCAGACCCCGGATAGGGACAGGGCATCAGCCCCAGCATTTT	CASRPRIGTGHQPQHF
TRBD2	-	TRBV3-1	TRBJ2-1	TGTGCCAGCAGCCAAGAGGGCGGGGGGGCCTACAATGAGCAGTTCTTC	CASSQEGGGAYNEQFF
-	many	TRBV5-1	TRBJ1-2	TGCGCCAGCAGCCGGGAGGAGGAGAGCTATGGCTACACCTTC	CASSREEESYGYTF
-	-	TRBV24-1	TRBJ1-2	TGTGCCACCAGTGATCCGTACTATGGCTACACCTTC	CATSDPYYGYTF
TRBD2	-	TRBV14	TRBJ2-2	TGTGCCAGCAGCCAAACCTTCCGACTAGCGGGTCACGCGAACACCGGGGAGCTGTTTTTT	CASSQTFRLAGHANTGELFF
-	-	TRBV19	TRBJ1-1	TGTGCCAGTAGTATAGATAAAGCCGCGGGGAACACTGAAGCTTTCTTT	CASSIDKAAGNTEAFF
-	once	TRBV13	TRBJ2-5	TGTGCCAGCAGCCCATTTGGTGACGGTTTTCGGGAGACCCAGTACTTC	CASSPFGDGFRETQYF
-	-	TRBV6-5	TRBJ2-1	TGTGCCAGCAGTTACCCCGGGAACACCGACCAGGGCAATGAGCAGTTCTTC	CASSYPGNTDQGNEQFF
-	-	TRBV19	TRBJ2-4	TGTGCCAGTAGTATAGTATTAGTTGGGGACATGGAAAACATTCAGTACTTC	CASSIVLVGDMENIQYF
-	-	TRBV6-2/TRBV6-3	TRBJ2-1	TGTGCCAGCAGTTCTACCGGGTACTACCCTGAGCAGTTCTTC	CASSSTGYYPEQFF
TRBD2	-	TRBV6-5	TRBJ2-1	TGTGCCACCGGGACTAGCGGATATAGCTGGAATGAGCAGTTCTTC	CATGTSGYSWNEQFF
TRBD1	many	TRBV7-3	TRBJ2-1	TGTGCCAGCAGCCGTGGACAGGGGCGGGCCAATGAGCAGTTCTTC	CASSRGQGRANEQFF
-	-	TRBV6-1	TRBJ2-1	TGTGCCACGGATGGCTATTACAATGAGCAGTTCTTC	CATDGYYNEQFF
TRBD1	-	TRBV19	TRBJ1-5	TGTGCCAGTACCGATTGGACAGGGAAGGTTTGGAATCAGCCCCAGCATTTT	CASTDWTGKVWNQPQHF
-	few	TRBV7-2	TRBJ1-2	TGTGCCAGCAGCTTGGACTCCGGGACATCCTATGGCTACACCTTC	CASSLDSGTSYGYTF
TRBD1	once	TRBV3-1	TRBJ1-1	TGTGCCAGCAGCCAAGCAGGGGGCCCTGAAGCTTTCTTT	CASSQAGGPEAFF
TRBD1	-	TRBV5-6	TRBJ2-1	TGTGCCAGCAGCACGCCGGGACAGGGGAATGAGCAGTTCTTC	CASSTPGQGNEQFF
-	-	TRBV9	TRBJ2-2	TGTGCCAGCAGCGCCCCTACAGTGTTTACGAACACCGGGGAGCTGTTTTTT	CASSAPTVFTNTGELFF
TRBD1	few	TRBV6-2/TRBV6-3	TRBJ1-1	TGTGCCAGCAGTTACGCAGGGGGCTACACTGAAGCTTTCTTT	CASSYAGGYTEAFF
TRBD2	-	TRBV12-3/TRBV12-4	TRBJ2-1	TGTGCCAGCAGTTTAAGCGGGGCCTCCTACAATGAGCAGTTCTTC	CASSLSGASYNEQFF
-	few	TRBV7-9	TRBJ1-1	TGTGCCAGCAGCTTAGCGTGGTATGGCAACCCTGAAGCTTTCTTT	CASSLAWYGNPEAFF
TRBD1	few	TRBV2	TRBJ2-7	TGTGCCAGCAGCCCCCTCCGGGACAGGGGGCGTGAGCAGTACTTC	CASSPLRDRGREQYF
TRBD1	-	TRBV27	TRBJ2-7	TGTGCCAGCAGGACAGGGGGGTACGGGATCGAGCAGTACTTC	CASRTGGYGIEQYF
TRBD1	few	TRBV7-6	TRBJ2-7	TGTGCCAGCAGTTCCACCGGGACAGGGGATCACGAGCAGTACTTC	CASSSTGTGDHEQYF
-	many	TRBV7-8	TRBJ1-6	TGTGCCAGCAGCTTAGGAGGGCCAAGCTCCTATAATTCACCCCTCCACTTT	CASSLGGPSSYNSPLHF
-	few	TRBV7-6	TRBJ2-2	TGTGCCAGCAGCACACCCACCGGGACCCAAGCGAACACCGGGGAGCTGTTTTTT	CASSTPTGTQANTGELFF
TRBD2	-	TRBV11-2	TRBJ2-1	TGTGCCAGCAGCAAGACCACGGGGGGGCCCTACAATGAGCAGTTCTTC	CASSKTTGGPYNEQFF
TRBD2	-	TRBV7-9	TRBJ2-5	TGTGCCAGCAGCCTAACGCCCACTAGCGGGGGGGCCCGGGAGACCCAGTACTTC	CASSLTPTSGGARETQYF
-	-	TRBV12-3/TRBV12-4	TRBJ1-5	TGTGCCAGCAGTTTAAGAGTGGGGAATCAGCCCCAGCATTTT	CASSLRVGNQPQHF
-	-	TRBV24-1	TRBJ1-2	TGTGCCACCAGTGATTTGAAGCCTAGGGATTATAACTATGGCTACACCTTC	CATSDLKPRDYNYGYTF
TRBD1	-	TRBV10-3	TRBJ1-5	TGTGCCATCAGTGAGTCTTGGACAGGGGATCAGCCCCAGCATTTT	CAISESWTGDQPQHF
TRBD2	-	TRBV6-1	TRBJ2-4	TGTGCCAGCCTGGGAGGGTGGGGTTCCGGGGACATTCAGTACTTC	CASLGGWGSGDIQYF
TRBD2	-	TRBV7-2	TRBJ2-3	TGTGCCAGCAGCTTAAGGGCGCTAGCGGGGGGCTGGGGGGCAGATACGCAGTATTTT	CASSLRALAGGWGADTQYF
-	few	TRBV28	TRBJ2-5	TGTGCCAGCACCACCCTCCGAAACCAGGGTCCCCAAGAGACCCAGTACTTC	CASTTLRNQGPQETQYF
-	many	TRBV6-2/TRBV6-3	TRBJ2-2	TGTGCCAGCAGTTACTCGCTCCAGCCTTCGGGGGAGCTGTTTTTT	CASSYSLQPSGELFF
-	-	TRBV28	TRBJ2-7	TGTGCCAGCAGTTTCTCGAGATTTGGGCCCGAACCGATCTACGAGCAGTACTTC	CASSFSRFGPEPIYEQYF
TRBD1	-	TRBV7-3	TRBJ2-1	TGTGCCAGCAGCCTCACTTCGACAGGGCCGATCTACAATGAGCAGTTCTTC	CASSLTSTGPIYNEQFF
-	-	TRBV6-1	TRBJ2-5	TGTGCCAGCAGTGAAGCGCTGGGTATTTTTTATAGTGAGGAGACCCAGTACTTC	CASSEALGIFYSEETQYF
TRBD1	few	TRBV7-6	TRBJ2-7	TGTGCCAGCAGCTCCTCCGGGACAGTTAAATTGGAGCAGTACTTC	CASSSSGTVKLEQYF
TRBD1	few	TRBV28	TRBJ2-7	TGTGCCAGCAGTGTCAGGGGGCTCCCTATCTCCTACGAGCAGTACTTC	CASSVRGLPISYEQYF
-	few	TRBV7-6	TRBJ2-1	TGTGCCAGCAGCTTAGCCTCACCGGGACAGAGCCGAGGGGGGTACTACAATGAGCAGTTCTTC	CASSLASPGQSRGGYYNEQFF
-	-	TRBV28	TRBJ1-4	TGTGCCAGCAGTGCCCAGTTGACAACTAATGAAAAACTGTTTTTT	CASSAQLTTNEKLFF
-	-	TRBV19	TRBJ1-4	TGTGCCAGTAACCAGGGAGACCTTTTTGAAAAACTGTTTTTT	CASNQGDLFEKLFF
TRBD1	few	TRBV4-1	TRBJ2-6	TGCGCCAGCAGCCAAGTTCGGACAGGGGGAAACGTCCTGACTTTC	CASSQVRTGGNVLTF